Presented here are 23 T cell receptor beta chains from one specimen sequenced in a study of T cell repertoires in cytomegalovirus infection. One entry per CDR3 protein, called by TCRdb with MiXCR from the reads. The sample has around 740,000 distinct CDR3 sequences, less than 40% seen once. The specimen sequenced was PBMCs. Receptors originate from a human donor in good health (CMV status not recorded). Some clones in this sample may be carry-over from other donors' samples.

In regard to this clonotype: The germline gene is not matched at one end of the junction; a read error may be the cause. This chain joins TRBV28 and TRBJ2-5, with 7 bases aligning to TRBD2. Germline CDR1 and CDR2: MDHEN and SYDVKM. This CDR3 comprises 15 residues. CDR3 nucleotide sequence: TGTGACAGCAGTTTTCGTGGACTAGATAAAGAGACCCAGTACTTC. Translating it yields CDSSFRGLDKETQYF.

V is TRBV7-9 and J is TRBJ1-2; TRBD1 might be the D (5 bases). Trimming shortened V by 2 bases and J by 2 bases, and 15 bases separated the two germline ends. This CDR3 spans 16 amino acids. Germline V gene lookup returns CDR1 SEHNR and CDR2 FQNEAQ (reference sequence). CDR3 bases: TGTGCCAGCAGCTTACGAGACAGACTATCAAACTATGGCTACACCTTC. This sequence encodes CASSLRDRLSNYGYTF.

The chain combines TRBV2 with TRBJ1-5; possible D gene TRBD1, 6 bases. The length of the CDR3 is 13 residues. Per the germline V gene, CDR1 is SNHLY and CDR2 is FYNNEI. V was clipped by 6 bases and J by 5 bases, with 11 bases between them. CDR3 DNA sequence: TGTGCCAGCAGGATCAAGGGGGATCAGCCCCAGCATTTT. Protein sequence: CASRIKGDQPQHF.

The chain has TRBV19 and TRBJ2-7; no definite D call. V dropped 2 bases and J dropped 6 bases, with 17 bases sitting between them. The CDR3 sequence is 15 residues long. Germline V lookup: CDR1 LNHDA, CDR2 SQIVND (reference sequence). CDR3 protein: CASSIRSHSQGEQYF. In DNA, the CDR3 is TGTGCCAGTAGTATACGATCGCATTCACAAGGCGAGCAGTACTTC.

For this clonotype: The junction does not match germline at one end; this may be a read error. The chain couples TRBV12-3 or TRBV12-4 to TRBJ1-4, with no clear D. This CDR3 is built from 15 residues. This CDR3 is CDSSPIRVSGEKLFF. CDR3 nucleotides: TGTGACAGCAGCCCGATTCGGGTCTCGGGGGAAAAACTGTTTTTT.

This clonotype has just a few counts. The rearrangement joins TRBV12-3 or TRBV12-4 to TRBJ2-3; D is possibly TRBD2 (7 bases). V lost 6 bases and J lost 5, with 15 bases in between. The CDR3 is 14 amino acids. The CDR3 is CASRKTGRGDTQYF. The DNA of the CDR3 is TGTGCCAGCAGAAAAACAGGGAGGGGAGATACGCAGTATTTT.

The chain couples TRBV7-8 to TRBJ2-3; 10 nucleotides align to TRBD2. This CDR3 has 16 amino acids. In germline, CDR1 is SGHVS, CDR2 FQNEAQ. V trimming: 5 bases; J trimming: 1 base; junction bases outside the gene matches: 6. The CDR3 DNA reads as TGTGCCAGCAGCCCGGGACTAGCGAGGGGCACAGATACGCAGTATTTT. Encoded protein: CASSPGLARGTDTQYF.

Details on this clonotype: The CDR3 end shows no conserved phenylalanine or tryptophan, and so a read error is likely. This chain links TRBV6-6 with TRBJ2-7; 7 bases are a match to TRBD1. This CDR3 comprises 14 residues. In germline, CDR1 is MNHNY, CDR2 SVGAGI (reference sequence). With V trimmed by 5 bases and J by 4 bases, 8 bases remained unmatched. CDR3 DNA: TGTGCCAGCAGTGGGGACAGCCGACCTTACGAGCAGTACTTA. Protein: CASSGDSRPYEQYL.

This clonotype was seen more than once but under ten times. The chain has TRBV7-2 and TRBJ2-1; 8 bases agree with TRBD2. The CDR3 is 17 residues long. Germline-derived CDR1 and CDR2 are SGHTA and FQGNSA. The J segment lost 4 bases and the V segment lost 1 base, leaving 9 bases of the junction unmatched. This chain's CDR3 is CASSLVGAGAQYNEQFF. CDR3 nucleotides: TGTGCCAGCAGCTTAGTCGGAGCGGGAGCACAGTACAATGAGCAGTTCTTC. Full variable domain (rest looked up from reference TRBV7-2 and TRBJ2-1): GAGVSQSPSNKVTEKGKDVELRCDPISGHTALYWYRQSLGQGLEFLIYFQGNSAPDKSGLPSDRFSAERTGGSVSTLTIQRTQQEDSAVYLCASSLVGAGAQYNEQFFGPGTRLTVL.

The chain links TRBV28 to TRBJ2-1; 15 nucleotides align to TRBD2. V shed 5 bases, J shed 12 bases, and the junction held 17 bases outside the gene matches. The CDR3 is made up of 18 amino acids. Germline-derived CDR1 and CDR2 are MDHEN and SYDVKM. This chain's CDR3 is CASSVGLAGGGPMRGQFF. The CDR3 DNA follows: TGTGCCAGCAGTGTCGGACTAGCGGGAGGGGGCCCAATGAGGGGGCAGTTCTTC. Complete variable domain (other parts from reference TRBV28 and TRBJ2-1): DVKVTQSSRYLVKRTGEKVFLECVQDMDHENMFWYRQDPGLGLRLIYFSYDVKMKEKGDIPEGYSVSREKKERFSLILESASTNQTSMYLCASSVGLAGGGPMRGQFFGPGTRLTVL.

This sequence joins TRBV5-6 and TRBJ2-7, with 7 bases identical to TRBD1. The CDR3 spans 11 residues. Germline V gives CDR1 SGHDT, CDR2 YYEEEE. The V and J ends lost 7 bases and 5 bases, in that order; junction bases with no gene match: 3. The CDR3 is CASDTGDEQYF. CDR3 in DNA: TGTGCCAGCGATACAGGGGACGAGCAGTACTTC.

This sequence joins TRBV6-1 and TRBJ1-1, with D possibly being TRBD1 (5 bases). Germline-derived CDR1 and CDR2 are MNHNS and SASEGT. The CDR3 loop spans 14 amino acids. Trimming removed 0 bases at V and 4 bases at J, with 9 bases between. The CDR3, as DNA: TGTGCCAGCAGTGAAGCAAGAGGGGTCACTGAAGCTTTCTTT. It specifies CASSEARGVTEAFF.

The V gene is TRBV2, the J gene TRBJ2-5; 7 bases line up with TRBD1. The germline gives CDR1 SNHLY, CDR2 FYNNEI. The CDR3 spans 17 residues. The V segment lost 6 bases and the J segment 5 bases; nucleotides outside the gene matches: 18. The CDR3 sequence: CASSSTGVDQTLETQYF. CDR3 nucleotides: TGTGCCAGCAGCTCTACAGGGGTCGATCAAACGCTGGAGACCCAGTACTTC.

About this clonotype itself: Being one base from a much bigger clone, this may be a read error. This is likely a read error, given that the CDR3 carries no conserved phenylalanine or tryptophan at its end. The genes are TRBV7-3 and TRBJ1-4; TRBD1 agrees at 7 bases. Looked up from germline, CDR1 is SGHTA and CDR2 is FQGTGA. V was pared by 5 bases and J by 8 bases, with 17 bases of the junction left unmatched. The CDR3 has 17 amino acids. The CDR3 loop reads CASSQSSPTGPSEKLFL. For the CDR3, the DNA is TGTGCCAGCAGCCAGTCATCACCGACAGGGCCTTCAGAAAAACTGTTTTTA.

A few counts support this clonotype. The chain employs TRBV10-3 and TRBJ2-7, with 8 nucleotides matching TRBD1. In germline, CDR1 is ENHRY, CDR2 SYGVKD. This CDR3 contains 14 residues. The ends lost 7 bases at V and 2 bases at J; junction bases unmatched: 7. CDR3 bases: TGTGCCATCAATCCGGGACAGGTCCCCTACGAGCAGTACTTC. Translated, it gives CAINPGQVPYEQYF.

The sample holds a few counts of this clonotype. The chain links TRBV7-8 to TRBJ2-7; 7 bases are a match to TRBD2. The CDR3 has 17 amino acids. V was clipped by 1 base and J by 4 bases; unmatched bases: 13. The germline V gene has CDR1 SGHVS and CDR2 FQNEAQ. The DNA for the CDR3 is TGTGCCAGCAGCTTAGTGCTGGTTGGGGGGGGTGGTTACGAGCAGTACTTC. This codes for CASSLVLVGGGGYEQYF.

This sequence joins TRBV27 and TRBJ1-2; D is uncertain. CDR1 is MNHEY, CDR2 SMNVEV, per germline (reference sequence). There are 13 residues in the CDR3. The ends were cut back, 3 bases at V and 4 bases at J, with 9 bases in the middle. CDR3 in amino acids: CASSLDPSYGYTF. DNA for the CDR3: TGTGCCAGCAGTTTGGATCCGAGCTATGGCTACACCTTC.

This chain joins TRBV7-9 and TRBJ1-5; D is uncertain. The CDR3 length is 14 residues. CDR1 SEHNR and CDR2 FQNEAQ come from the germline V gene (reference sequence). The germline V and J ends were trimmed by 2 bases and 4 bases, with 9 bases remaining between them. The CDR3 DNA reads TGTGCCAGCAGCTTACAAGGGATTAATCAGCCCCAGCATTTT. This codes for CASSLQGINQPQHF.

This clonotype came up a few times. Since no conserved phenylalanine or tryptophan closes the CDR3, a read error is the likely cause. V is TRBV19 and J is TRBJ2-5; 13 bases line up with TRBD2. Germline V gene sequence: CDR1 LNHDA, CDR2 SQIVND (reference sequence). The CDR3 sequence is 20 residues long. Germline trimming cut 2 bases from V and 4 bases from J; bases unmatched to any gene: 16. The CDR3 reads CASSISPWTSGSGFGETQYL. The CDR3 DNA reads as TGTGCCAGTAGTATAAGCCCATGGACTAGCGGGAGTGGTTTTGGAGAGACCCAGTACTTA.

The V call is TRBV11-1, the J call TRBJ1-6; no definite D call. The CDR3 contains 14 residues. The germline V gene encodes CDR1 SGHAT and CDR2 FQDESV (reference sequence). Trimming stripped 5 bases from V and 9 bases from J, with 14 bases between. The CDR3 loop reads CASSPTGPLSPLHF. CDR3 coding DNA: TGTGCCAGCAGCCCGACTGGGCCCCTTTCACCCCTCCACTTT.

A few counts support this clonotype. This chain joins TRBV19 and TRBJ2-1; D possibly corresponds to TRBD1 (6 bases). Trimming shortened V by 1 base and J by 6 bases, and 13 bases separated the two germline ends. Germline CDR1 and CDR2: LNHDA and SQIVND (reference sequence). The CDR3 loop spans 15 amino acids. This CDR3 is CASSIVAGAINEQFF. CDR3 DNA: TGTGCCAGTAGTATAGTGGCAGGGGCGATCAATGAGCAGTTCTTC.

This clonotype has more than one count but fewer than ten. The gene calls are TRBV19 and TRBJ1-5; D ambiguous. Trimming removed 3 bases from V and 10 bases from J, with 10 bases in between. The CDR3 length is 12 residues. Germline V lookup: CDR1 LNHDA, CDR2 SQIVND (reference sequence). CDR3 nucleotide sequence: TGTGCCAGTAGTATTCCCGCGGGACCCCAGCATTTT. Protein sequence: CASSIPAGPQHF.

For this clonotype: A much larger clonotype is one base distant, so this may be a read error. V gene TRBV7-2 combines with J gene TRBJ1-3; 9 positions agree with TRBD1. Germline assignment: CDR1 SGHTA and CDR2 FQGNSA. This CDR3 has 16 amino acids. CDR3 sequence: CASSRDRAESGNNIYF. The CDR3 nucleotides read TGTGCCAGCAGCCGGGACAGGGCGGAAAGTGGAAACAACATATATTTT. Supplemented by reference TRBV7-2 and TRBJ1-3, the full variable domain reads GAGVSQSPSNKVTEKGKDVELRCDPISGHTALYWYRQSLGQGLEFLIYFQGNSAPDKSGLPSDRFSAERTGGSVSTLTIQRTQQEDSAVYLCASSRDRAESGNNIYFGEGSWLTVV.